This TCR beta chain is from a study of blood T cell repertoires in COVID-19. Study as a whole: In each case, the material was cDNA or gDNA derived from T cells, B-cell-depleted T cells, or PBMCs.

Here immunoSEQ multiplex PCR was the method, and the copy in TCRdb shows in-frame clones only, minus some. Here the sample spans some 360,000 clones, about nine tenths being singletons. CDR3 size: 15 residues. V lost 5 bases and J 2 bases, leaving 14 bases between the germline ends. The germline gives CDR1 LNHNV, CDR2 YYDKDF (reference sequence). Recruitment covered over 20 US areas and drew participants whose ages spanned about 18 to 95 years. V gene TRBV15 combines with J gene TRBJ2-3, with a possible D match to TRBD1 (6 bases). Sequenced: PBMCs or T cells enriched from blood (not recorded which). The receptor was isolated from a woman in her 30s who had been exposed to COVID-19. The CDR3 DNA reads TGTGCCACCAGCCTACGGACAGTTTTCACAGATACGCAGTATTTT. It codes for CATSLRTVFTDTQYF. Looking up the rest from reference TRBV15 and TRBJ2-3 gives the full variable domain: DAMVIQNPRYQVTQFGKPVTLSCSQTLNHNVMYWYQQKSSQAPKLLFHYYDKDFNNEADTPDNFQSRRPNTSFCFLDIRSPGLGDTAMYLCATSLRTVFTDTQYFGPGTRLTVL.